This TCR beta chain was obtained from a study of graft-versus-host responses after intestinal transplantation. Study observations and caveats: Recipient marrow showed GvH clones, some seen first in ileum or blood. Allografts from individuals with graft-donor T cell macrochimerism displayed high graft-versus-host to host-versus-graft clonal ratios.

TCRdb's table, derived via immunoSEQ multiplex PCR, lists solely in-frame clones and lacks some. The data show fewer than 85,000 clones, roughly 90% seen once. Germline assignment: CDR1 ENHRY and CDR2 SYGVKD. The CDR3 spans 16 residues. With V trimmed by 5 bases and J by 1 base, 5 bases remained unmatched. With regard to this clone: What it recognizes is unknown.

The TCR originated in a human donor who received an intestinal transplant. This specimen was unstimulated CD8+ T cells sorted from spleen or lymph node cells, taken before intestinal transplant. J is TRBJ1-5 and V is TRBV10-3, with 10 bases fitting TRBD1. In nucleotides, the CDR3 is TGTGCCATCAGTCGACAGGGGGCCGAGAGCAATCAGCCCCAGCATTTT. Its protein is CAISRQGAESNQPQHF.